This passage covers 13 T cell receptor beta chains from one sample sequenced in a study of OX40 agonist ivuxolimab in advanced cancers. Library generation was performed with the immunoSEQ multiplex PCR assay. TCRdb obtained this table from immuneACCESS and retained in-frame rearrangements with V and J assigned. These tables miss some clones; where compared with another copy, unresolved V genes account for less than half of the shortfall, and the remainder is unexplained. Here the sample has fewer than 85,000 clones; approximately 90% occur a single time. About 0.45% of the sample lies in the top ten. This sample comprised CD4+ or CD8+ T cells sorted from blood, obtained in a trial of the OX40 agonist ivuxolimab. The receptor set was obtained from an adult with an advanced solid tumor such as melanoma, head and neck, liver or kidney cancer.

CDR3 sequence: CASSSTGSYNEQFF. In DNA, the CDR3 is TGTGCCAGCAGCTCTACTGGCTCCTACAATGAGCAGTTCTTC. This chain links TRBV7-6 with TRBJ2-1; D gene ambiguous. The CDR3 covers 14 residues. Germline CDR1 reads SGHVS; CDR2 reads FNYEAQ. Trimming took 4 bases from V and 0 from J, leaving 7 bases between them. Full variable domain (rest looked up from reference TRBV7-6 and TRBJ2-1): GAGVSQSPRYKVTKRGQDVALRCDPISGHVSLYWYRQALGQGPEFLTYFNYEAQQDKSGLPNDRFSAERPEGSISTLTIQRTEQRDSAMYRCASSSTGSYNEQFFGPGTRLTVL.

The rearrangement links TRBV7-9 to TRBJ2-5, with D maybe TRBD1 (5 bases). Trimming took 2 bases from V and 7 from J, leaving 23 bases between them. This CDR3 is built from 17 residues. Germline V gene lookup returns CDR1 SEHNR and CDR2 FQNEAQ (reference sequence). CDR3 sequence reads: CASSLWPSFSGWGTQYF. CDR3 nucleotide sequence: TGTGCCAGCAGCTTATGGCCCTCCTTTTCAGGGTGGGGGACCCAGTACTTC.

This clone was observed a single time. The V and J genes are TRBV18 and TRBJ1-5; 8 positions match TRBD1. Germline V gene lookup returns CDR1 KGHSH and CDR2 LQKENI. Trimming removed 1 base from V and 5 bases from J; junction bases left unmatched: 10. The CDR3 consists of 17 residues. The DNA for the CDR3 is TGTGCCAGCTCACCACTCCCCTTGACAGGGGCCCATCAGCCCCAGCATTTT. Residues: CASSPLPLTGAHQPQHF.

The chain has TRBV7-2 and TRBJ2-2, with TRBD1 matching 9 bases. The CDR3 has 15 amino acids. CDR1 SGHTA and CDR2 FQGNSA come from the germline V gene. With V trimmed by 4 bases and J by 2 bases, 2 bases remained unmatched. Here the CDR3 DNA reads TGTGCCAGCAGCTCGGGACAGGGAAACACCGGGGAGCTGTTTTTT. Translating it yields CASSSGQGNTGELFF.

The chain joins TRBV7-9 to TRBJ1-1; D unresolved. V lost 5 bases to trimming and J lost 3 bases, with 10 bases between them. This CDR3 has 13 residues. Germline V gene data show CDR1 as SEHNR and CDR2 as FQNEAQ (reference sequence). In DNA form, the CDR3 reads TGTGCCAGCAGCCGCCAAGAAGACACTGAAGCTTTCTTT. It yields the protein CASSRQEDTEAFF.

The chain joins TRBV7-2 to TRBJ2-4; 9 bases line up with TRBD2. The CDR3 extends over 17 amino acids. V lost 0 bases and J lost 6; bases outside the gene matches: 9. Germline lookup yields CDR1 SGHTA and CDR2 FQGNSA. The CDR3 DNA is TGTGCCAGCAGCTTAGCCACGGGCGGGGGGGCCGGAAACATTCAGTACTTC. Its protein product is CASSLATGGGAGNIQYF.

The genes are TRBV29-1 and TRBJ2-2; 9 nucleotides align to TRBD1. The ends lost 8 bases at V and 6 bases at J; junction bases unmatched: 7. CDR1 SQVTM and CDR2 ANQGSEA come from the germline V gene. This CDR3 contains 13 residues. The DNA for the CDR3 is TGCAGCACTCCGGGACAGGGCTCCGGGGAGCTGTTTTTT. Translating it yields CSTPGQGSGELFF.

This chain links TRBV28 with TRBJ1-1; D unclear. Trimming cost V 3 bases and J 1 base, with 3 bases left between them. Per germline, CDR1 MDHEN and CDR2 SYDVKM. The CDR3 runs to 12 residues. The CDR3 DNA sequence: TGTGCCAGCAGTTTTCAGAACACTGAAGCTTTCTTT. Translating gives CASSFQNTEAFF.

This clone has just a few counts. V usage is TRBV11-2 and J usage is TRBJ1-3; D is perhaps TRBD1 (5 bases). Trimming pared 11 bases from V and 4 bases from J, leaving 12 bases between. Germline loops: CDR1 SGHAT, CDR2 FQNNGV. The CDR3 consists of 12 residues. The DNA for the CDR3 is TGTGCCTCCCGCGGGGCCGGAAACACCATATATTTT. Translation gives CASRGAGNTIYF.

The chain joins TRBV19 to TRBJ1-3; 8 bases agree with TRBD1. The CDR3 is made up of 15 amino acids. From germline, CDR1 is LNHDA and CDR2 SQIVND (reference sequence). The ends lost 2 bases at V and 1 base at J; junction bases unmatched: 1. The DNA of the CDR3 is TGTGCCAGTAGTATACAGGGGGCGTCTGGAAACACCATATATTTT. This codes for CASSIQGASGNTIYF. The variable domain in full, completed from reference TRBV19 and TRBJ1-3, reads DGGITQSPKYLFRKEGQNVTLSCEQNLNHDAMYWYRQDPGQGLRLIYYSQIVNDFQKGDIAEGYSVSREKKESFPLTVTSAQKNPTAFYLCASSIQGASGNTIYFGEGSWLTVV.

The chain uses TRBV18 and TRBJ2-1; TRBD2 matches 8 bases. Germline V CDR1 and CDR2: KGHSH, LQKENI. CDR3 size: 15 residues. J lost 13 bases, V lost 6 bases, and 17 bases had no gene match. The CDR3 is CASSGGASSGPVQFF. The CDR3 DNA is TGTGCCAGCTCCGGGGGGGCTAGCTCGGGACCTGTACAGTTCTTC.

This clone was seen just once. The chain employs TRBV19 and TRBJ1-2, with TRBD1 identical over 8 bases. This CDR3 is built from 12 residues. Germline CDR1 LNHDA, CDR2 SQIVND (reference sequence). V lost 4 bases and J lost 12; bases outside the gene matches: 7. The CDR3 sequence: CASSTDREENTF. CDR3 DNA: TGTGCCAGTAGTACGGACAGGGAAGAAAACACCTTC. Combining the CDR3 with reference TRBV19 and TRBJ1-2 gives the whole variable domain DGGITQSPKYLFRKEGQNVTLSCEQNLNHDAMYWYRQDPGQGLRLIYYSQIVNDFQKGDIAEGYSVSREKKESFPLTVTSAQKNPTAFYLCASSTDREENTFGSGTRLTVV.

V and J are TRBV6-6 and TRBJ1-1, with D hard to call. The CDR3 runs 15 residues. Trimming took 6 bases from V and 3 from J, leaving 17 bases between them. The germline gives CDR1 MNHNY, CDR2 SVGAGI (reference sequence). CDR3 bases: TGTGCCAGCAGAAACGGACGACTCGGGGACACTGAAGCTTTCTTT. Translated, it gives CASRNGRLGDTEAFF.